Listed below are T cell receptor beta chains from one sample, sequenced in a study of spatial heterogeneity in lung cancer. Via MiXCR, TCRdb re-called the 5' RACE reads, giving one row per CDR3 protein. In the table there are tens of thousands of distinct CDR3 sequences, roughly 12% of which are singletons. The material sequenced was PBMCs, taken at surgery. These receptors were taken from a male donor with early-stage non-small cell lung cancer. Both conserved end residues are part of each CDR3. The D gene is left open where the match is weak. Clone size, where shown, is once, few, many, or a class for clones that have expanded.

TRBV3-1	.	15	TRBD1	TRBJ2-5	TGTGCCAGCAGCCCCGACGGGACAGGGAAAGAGACCCAGTACTTC	CASSPDGTGKETQYF
TRBV5-1	.	14	TRBD1	TRBJ1-4	TGCGCCAGCAGCCTGGGACAGGGGAATGAAAAACTGTTTTTT	CASSLGQGNEKLFF
TRBV7-2	many	17	TRBD1	TRBJ2-2	TGTGCCAGCAGCTTGAGGTCCCGGACAGGGAACACCGGGGAGCTGTTTTTT	CASSLRSRTGNTGELFF
TRBV7-3	few	16	TRBD1	TRBJ2-2	TGTGCCAGCAGCTTAAGGCAGGGGGCGCGCACCGGGGAGCTGTTTTTT	CASSLRQGARTGELFF
TRBV18	.	16	.	TRBJ1-2	TGTGCCAGCGCCGATTCGGCGGACCATACTAACTATGGCTACACCTTC	CASADSADHTNYGYTF
TRBV29-1	few	13	.	TRBJ1-5	TGCAGCGCCCGTCGAGGGGCAGATCAGCCCCAGCATTTT	CSARRGADQPQHF
TRBV4-1	few	12	.	TRBJ1-2	TGCGCCAGCAGCCAGCCTTCCTATGGCTACACCTTC	CASSQPSYGYTF
TRBV9	.	15	TRBD1	TRBJ2-1	TGTGCCAGCAGCGTTGGACAGGGACCCTACAATGAGCAGTTCTTC	CASSVGQGPYNEQFF
TRBV24-1	many	12	.	TRBJ1-2	TGTGCCACCTCAATTGAGGGTCGGGGCTACACCTTC	CATSIEGRGYTF
TRBV7-2	few	14	TRBD2	TRBJ2-1	TGTGCCAGCAGCTTAGACCCAAGTAGCGGGTATAATCCCTTC	CASSLDPSSGYNPF
TRBV4-2	many	15	TRBD2	TRBJ2-1	TGTGCCAGCAGCCCAGGGACTAGTGCCCACAATGAGCAGTTCTTC	CASSPGTSAHNEQFF
TRBV20-1	.	13	.	TRBJ1-1	TGCAGTGCTAGGGAGGGAACAATGACTGAAGCTTTCTTT	CSAREGTMTEAFF
TRBV7-6	.	13	.	TRBJ1-5	TGTGCCAGCAGCTTTGGGCTGGATCAGCCCCAGCATTTT	CASSFGLDQPQHF
TRBV29-1	.	13	TRBD1	TRBJ1-4	TGCAGCGGGCGAGGGGGCAGGGGTGAAAAACTGTTTTTT	CSGRGGRGEKLFF
TRBV5-1	few	17	TRBD2	TRBJ2-3	TGCGCCAGCAGCTCAGTGGCGGGAGGCCCTAGCACAGATACGCAGTATTTT	CASSSVAGGPSTDTQYF
TRBV27	few	15	.	TRBJ2-7	TGTGCCAGCAGTTTATTGGGGGGCAAGTGGTACGAGCAGTACTTC	CASSLLGGKWYEQYF
TRBV20-1	few	14	.	TRBJ2-5	TGCAGTGCTAGACTACAGGGGGGGAAGGAGACCCAGTACTTC	CSARLQGGKETQYF
TRBV14	many	13	.	TRBJ2-2	TGTGCCAGCAGCCAAGACCTCGACGGGGAGCTGTTTTTT	CASSQDLDGELFF
TRBV7-2	.	17	TRBD1	TRBJ2-3	TGTGCCAGCAGCCGCAATAGGGGGCCCGTGGGCACAGATACGCAGTATTTT	CASSRNRGPVGTDTQYF
TRBV15	.	13	TRBD1	TRBJ1-2	TGTGCCACCAGCAGACAGACAGGGGAAGGCTACACCTTC	CATSRQTGEGYTF
TRBV9	few	15	.	TRBJ2-5	TGTGCCAGCAGCGTAGCAGGGGGGTTGAAGGAGACCCAGTACTTC	CASSVAGGLKETQYF
TRBV6-2/TRBV6-3	few	15	TRBD1	TRBJ1-2	TGTGCCAGCAGCTCAACAGGGGAGTCTAACTATGGCTACACCTTC	CASSSTGESNYGYTF
TRBV28	.	14	TRBD1	TRBJ1-1	TGTGCCAGCAGGGGACAGGGAGGAAACACTGAAGCTTTCTTT	CASRGQGGNTEAFF
TRBV6-2/TRBV6-3	.	12	.	TRBJ2-7	TGTGCCATCACCTCGGACTCCTACGAGCAGTACTTC	CAITSDSYEQYF
TRBV4-3	.	15	TRBD1	TRBJ1-5	TGCGCCAGCAGCCAAGATAGACAGGGGCATCAGCCCCAGCATTTT	CASSQDRQGHQPQHF
TRBV6-1	few	16	.	TRBJ2-3	TGTGCCAGCAGGAACGAGATTAGCGGAATCACAGATACGCAGTATTTT	CASRNEISGITDTQYF
TRBV11-2	.	15	TRBD2	TRBJ2-1	TGTGCCAGCAGCTTTTTGGGCGGGAGTAGCGATGAGCAGTTCTTC	CASSFLGGSSDEQFF
TRBV5-5	.	18	TRBD2	TRBJ2-5	TGTGCCAGCAGCTTTCGACAGGGGACTAGCGGAAACCAAGAGACCCAGTACTTC	CASSFRQGTSGNQETQYF
TRBV7-9	.	12	TRBD1	TRBJ2-7	TGTGCCAGCAGCCGGACAGGGCTCGAGCAGTACTTC	CASSRTGLEQYF
TRBV7-9	many	13	.	TRBJ1-1	TGTGCCAGCAGCTTTGACCTGAACACTGAAGCTTTCTTT	CASSFDLNTEAFF
TRBV20-1	few	14	.	TRBJ1-2	TGCAGTGCTAGAAGGGACGGACTTAACTATGGCTACACCTTC	CSARRDGLNYGYTF
TRBV11-2	.	15	TRBD2	TRBJ2-3	TGTGCCAGCAGCCCGTTAGCGGGGGATTGGGATACGCAGTATTTT	CASSPLAGDWDTQYF
TRBV4-2	.	14	TRBD1	TRBJ2-7	TGTGCCAGCAGCGACAGACAGGGTTCCTACGAGCAGTACTTC	CASSDRQGSYEQYF
TRBV27	many	13	.	TRBJ2-7	TGTGCCAGCAGTTCCAGAATCTCCTACGAGCAGTACTTC	CASSSRISYEQYF
TRBV6-5	few	14	.	TRBJ2-1	TGTGCCAGCAGTTATTCCAGCTCCTACAATGAGCAGTTCTTC	CASSYSSSYNEQFF
TRBV7-2	many	15	.	TRBJ1-1	TGTGCCAGCAGCTTAGACAGCAGTTGGTTTACTGAAGCTTTCTTT	CASSLDSSWFTEAFF
TRBV24-1	few	15	.	TRBJ2-5	TGTGCCACCAGTGATTTCGACAGTACCCAAGAGACCCAGTACTTC	CATSDFDSTQETQYF
TRBV7-2	few	13	.	TRBJ1-1	TGTGCCAGCAGCCCTCGCCGGGGAGGTGAAGCTTTCTTT	CASSPRRGGEAFF
TRBV20-1	few	15	TRBD1	TRBJ1-5	TGCAGTGCTAACGGGCCGGACAGGATTAATCAGCCCCAGCATTTT	CSANGPDRINQPQHF
TRBV27	many	16	TRBD2	TRBJ2-7	TGTGCCAGCAGTCTGGCGGGAGGCTTTACCTCCTACGAGCAGTACTTC	CASSLAGGFTSYEQYF
TRBV7-8	many	12	.	TRBJ2-3	TGTGCCAGCAGCGATACCCGGGATACGCAGTATTTT	CASSDTRDTQYF
TRBV18	many	15	.	TRBJ2-6	TGTGCCAGCTCACCTACGGTAACTGGGGCCAACGTCCTGACTTTC	CASSPTVTGANVLTF
TRBV5-1	few	17	.	TRBJ1-1	TGCGCCAGCAGCTTGGCAGTTTTTGACACCTTGAACACTGAAGCTTTCTTT	CASSLAVFDTLNTEAFF
TRBV9	few	15	TRBD1	TRBJ1-2	TGTGCCAGCAGCGTAGGAGCAGGGGGAGACTATGGCTGCACCTTC	CASSVGAGGDYGCTF
TRBV7-2	.	15	TRBD2	TRBJ2-3	TGTGCCAGCAGCTTGGGACTAGCGCACACAGATACGCAGTATTTT	CASSLGLAHTDTQYF
TRBV12-3/TRBV12-4	few	13	.	TRBJ2-5	TGTGCCAGCAATCCGGGGTACCAAGAGACCCAGTACTTC	CASNPGYQETQYF
TRBV6-5	.	14	TRBD1	TRBJ1-5	TGTGCCAGCAGTTCGGCTACAGGGGTTCAGCCCCAGCATTTT	CASSSATGVQPQHF
TRBV20-1	few	13	.	TRBJ2-7	TGCAGTGCTAGAGTGTTCAGTTCCTACGAGCAGTACTTC	CSARVFSSYEQYF
TRBV20-1	few	13	.	TRBJ1-2	TGCCGCCCCGGGGGCGACTCTAACTATGGCTACACCTTC	CRPGGDSNYGYTF
TRBV5-1	.	16	TRBD1	TRBJ2-7	TGCGCCAGCAGCCGAGAGCCGACAGGGAGCTCCTACGAGCAGTACTTC	CASSREPTGSSYEQYF
TRBV6-5	.	13	.	TRBJ2-2	TGTGCCAGCAGGTACACGAACACCGGGGAGCTGTTTTTT	CASRYTNTGELFF
TRBV6-6	few	16	TRBD1	TRBJ1-1	TGTGCCAGCAGTTACGGTGGGACAGGGCGTCCCACTGAAGCTTTCTTT	CASSYGGTGRPTEAFF